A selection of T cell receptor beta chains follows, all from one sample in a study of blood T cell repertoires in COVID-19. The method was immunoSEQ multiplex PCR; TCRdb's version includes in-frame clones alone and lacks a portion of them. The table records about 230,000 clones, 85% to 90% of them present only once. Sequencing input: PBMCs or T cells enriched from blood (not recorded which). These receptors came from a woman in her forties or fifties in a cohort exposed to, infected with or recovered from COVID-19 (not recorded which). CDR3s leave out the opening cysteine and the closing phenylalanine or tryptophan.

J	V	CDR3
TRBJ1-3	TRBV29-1	SVRKSSGNTIY
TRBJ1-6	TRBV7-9	ASSLGHPGSPLH
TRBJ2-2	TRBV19	ASSIRQTGELF
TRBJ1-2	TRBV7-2	ASSRNRGGYT
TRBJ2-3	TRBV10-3	AISESSGGGLQY
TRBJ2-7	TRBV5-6	ASSLRFAGGYSEQY
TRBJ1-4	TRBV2	ASNLGDSSNEKLF
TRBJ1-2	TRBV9	ASSVGGANYGYT
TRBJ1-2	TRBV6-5	ASSYSGQGGYT
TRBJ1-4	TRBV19	ASSRVVTGSEKLF
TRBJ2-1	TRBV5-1	ASRDRGNEQF
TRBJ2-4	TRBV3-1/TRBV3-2	ASSHRLGHLTALAKNIQY
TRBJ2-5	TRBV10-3	AISPLRTSGNHERETQY
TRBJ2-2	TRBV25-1	ASGQGGTGELF
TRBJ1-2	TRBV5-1	ASSFQGARSDGYT
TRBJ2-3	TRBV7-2	ASSLAAVRSTDTQY
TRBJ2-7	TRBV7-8	ASSLAATGEFAYEQY
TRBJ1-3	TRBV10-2	ASTSGSGNTIY
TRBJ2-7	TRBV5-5	ASSLVGGAFYEQY
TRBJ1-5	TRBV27	ASSTRQGTSNQPQH
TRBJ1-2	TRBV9	ASSRGTGANYGYT
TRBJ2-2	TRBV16	ASSRQGSGTGELF
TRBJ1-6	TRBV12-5	ASADRTDNSPLH
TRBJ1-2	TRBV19	ASSINSWGYT
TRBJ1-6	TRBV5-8	ASSWDRGKPLH
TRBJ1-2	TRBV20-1	SASQGYGYT
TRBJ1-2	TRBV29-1	SVGDRFGLYGYT
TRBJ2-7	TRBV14	ASSQGTVLYYEQY
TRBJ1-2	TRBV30	AWSGGGFGYGYT
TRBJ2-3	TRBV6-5	ASSTSGGWKDTQY
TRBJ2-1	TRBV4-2	ASSQTLAGGWSYNEQF
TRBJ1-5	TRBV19	ASSMGHSNQPQH
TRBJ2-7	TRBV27	ASRDVREYEQY
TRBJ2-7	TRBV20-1	SASAGTGALDEQY
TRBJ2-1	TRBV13	ASSLAVEQF
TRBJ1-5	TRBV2	ASRELQGSDQPQH
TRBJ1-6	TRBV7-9	ASSLASGNSPLH
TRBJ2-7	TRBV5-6	ASSPGTGVYEQY
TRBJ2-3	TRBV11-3	ASSYRGRAGTDTQY
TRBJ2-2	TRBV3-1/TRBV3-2	ASDDRGNTGELF
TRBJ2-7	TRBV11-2	ASSLVGVVTYEQY
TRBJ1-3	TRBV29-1	SVALFSGNTIY
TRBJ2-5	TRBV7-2	ASSLAASGGQETQY
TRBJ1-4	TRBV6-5	ASSYTVQGSGLF
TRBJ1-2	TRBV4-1	ASSQVPTGPNYGYT
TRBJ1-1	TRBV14	ASSQVFDTEAF
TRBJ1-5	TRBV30	AWSVGDFRPQH
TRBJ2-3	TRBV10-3	AIGLGGSGAQDTQY
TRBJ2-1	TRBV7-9	ASSTWALPHNEQF
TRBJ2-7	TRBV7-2	ASSIASVGTYEQY
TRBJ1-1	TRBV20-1	SASDRGSTTEAF
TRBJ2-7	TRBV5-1	ARSGQVSSYEQY